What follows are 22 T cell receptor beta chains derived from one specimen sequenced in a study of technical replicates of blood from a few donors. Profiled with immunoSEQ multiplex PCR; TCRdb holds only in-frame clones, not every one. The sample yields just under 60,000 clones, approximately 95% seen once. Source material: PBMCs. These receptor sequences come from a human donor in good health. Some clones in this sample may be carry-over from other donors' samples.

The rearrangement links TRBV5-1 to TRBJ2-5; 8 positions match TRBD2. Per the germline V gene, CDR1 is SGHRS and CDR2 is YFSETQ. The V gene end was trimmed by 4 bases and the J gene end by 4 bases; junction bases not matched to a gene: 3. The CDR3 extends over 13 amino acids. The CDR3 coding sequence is TGCGCCAGCAGCCCGCTAGCGGGAGAGACCCAGTACTTC. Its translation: CASSPLAGETQYF.

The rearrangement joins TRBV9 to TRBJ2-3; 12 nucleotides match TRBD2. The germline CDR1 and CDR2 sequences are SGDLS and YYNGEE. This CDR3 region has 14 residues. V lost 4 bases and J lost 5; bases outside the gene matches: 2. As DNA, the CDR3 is TGTGCCAGCAGCACTAGCGGGGGGCTAGATACGCAGTATTTT. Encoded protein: CASSTSGGLDTQYF.

CDR3: CASSLGLGGNEQFF. DNA of the CDR3: TGTGCCAGCTCACTGGGACTAGGTGGCAATGAGCAGTTCTTC. The chain couples TRBV18 to TRBJ2-1; TRBD2 matches at 8 bases. V gave up 4 bases and J gave up 6 bases; unmatched junction bases: 5. This CDR3 has 14 residues. The germline V gene has CDR1 KGHSH and CDR2 LQKENI. The variable domain in full, completed from reference TRBV18 and TRBJ2-1, reads NAGVMQNPRHLVRRRGQEARLRCSPMKGHSHVYWYRQLPEEGLKFMVYLQKENIIDESGMPKERFSAEFPKEGPSILRIQQVVRGDSAAYFCASSLGLGGNEQFFGPGTRLTVL.

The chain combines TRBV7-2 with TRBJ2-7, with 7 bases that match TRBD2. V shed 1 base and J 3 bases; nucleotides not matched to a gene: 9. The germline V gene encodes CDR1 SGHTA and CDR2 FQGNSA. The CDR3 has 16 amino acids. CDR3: CASSLEVLAANYEQYF. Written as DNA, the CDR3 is TGTGCCAGCAGCTTAGAGGTCCTAGCGGCTAACTACGAGCAGTACTTC.

This chain's CDR3 is CASSQDGPGYNEQFF. The CDR3 DNA reads TGCGCCAGCAGCCAAGATGGTCCAGGGTACAATGAGCAGTTCTTC. V is TRBV4-3 and J is TRBJ2-1; TRBD1 is a possible D gene (5 bases). CDR1 and CDR2 from the germline V gene are LGHNA and YSLEER. The ends were cut back, 0 bases at V and 4 bases at J, with 10 bases in the middle. CDR3 length equals 15 residues.

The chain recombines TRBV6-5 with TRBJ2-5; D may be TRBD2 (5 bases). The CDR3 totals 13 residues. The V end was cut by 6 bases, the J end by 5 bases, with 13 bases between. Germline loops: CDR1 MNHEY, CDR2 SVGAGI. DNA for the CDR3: TGTGCCAGCAGGTTCGGGGTGGGGGAGACCCAGTACTTC. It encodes CASRFGVGETQYF.

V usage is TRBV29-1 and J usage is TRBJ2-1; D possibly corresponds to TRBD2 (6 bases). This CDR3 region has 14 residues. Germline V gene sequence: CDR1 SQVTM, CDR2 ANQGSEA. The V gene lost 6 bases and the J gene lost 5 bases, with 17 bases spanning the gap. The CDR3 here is CSVRGLGGNNEQFF. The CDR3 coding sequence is TGCAGCGTCCGGGGCTTGGGGGGTAACAATGAGCAGTTCTTC.

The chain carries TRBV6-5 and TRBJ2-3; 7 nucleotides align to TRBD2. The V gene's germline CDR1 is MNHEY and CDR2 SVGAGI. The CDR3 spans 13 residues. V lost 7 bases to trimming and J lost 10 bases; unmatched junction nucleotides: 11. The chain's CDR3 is CASTGGSPLAQYF. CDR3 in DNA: TGTGCCAGCACCGGGGGGAGCCCCCTCGCGCAGTATTTT.

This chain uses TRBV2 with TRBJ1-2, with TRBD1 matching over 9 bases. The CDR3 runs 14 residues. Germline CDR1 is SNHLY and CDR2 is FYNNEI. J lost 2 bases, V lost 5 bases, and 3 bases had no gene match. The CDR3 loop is CASSRGQGNYGYTF. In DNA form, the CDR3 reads TGTGCCAGCAGTCGCGGACAGGGGAACTATGGCTACACCTTC.

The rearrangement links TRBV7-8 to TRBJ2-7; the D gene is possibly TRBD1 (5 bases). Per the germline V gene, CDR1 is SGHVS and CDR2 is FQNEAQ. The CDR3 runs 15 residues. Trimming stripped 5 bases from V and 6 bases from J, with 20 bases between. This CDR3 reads CASSKGQLSFTEQYF. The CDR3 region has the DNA TGTGCCAGCAGCAAAGGACAATTGAGTTTCACCGAGCAGTACTTC. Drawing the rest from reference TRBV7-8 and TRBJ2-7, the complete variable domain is GAGVSQSPRYKVAKRGQDVALRCDPISGHVSLFWYQQALGQGPEFLTYFQNEAQLDKSGLPSDRFFAERPEGSVSTLKIQRTQQEDSAVYLCASSKGQLSFTEQYFGPGTRLTVT.

Here the CDR3 DNA reads TGTGCCAGCAGCCCCAGGGATGCGGGGGGGGCCCATGAGCAGTACTTC. The encoded protein is CASSPRDAGGAHEQYF. V is TRBV7-2 and J is TRBJ2-7; TRBD2 agrees at 9 bases. Per germline, CDR1 SGHTA and CDR2 FQGNSA. V shed 5 bases, J shed 7 bases, and the junction held 15 bases outside the gene matches. The CDR3 covers 16 residues.

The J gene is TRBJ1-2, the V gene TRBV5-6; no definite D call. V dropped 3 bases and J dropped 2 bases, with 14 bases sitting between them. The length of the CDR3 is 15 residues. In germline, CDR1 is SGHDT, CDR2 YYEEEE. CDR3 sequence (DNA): TGTGCCAGCAGCTCCTTGGACTGGAAAAACTATGGCTACACCTTC. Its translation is CASSSLDWKNYGYTF.

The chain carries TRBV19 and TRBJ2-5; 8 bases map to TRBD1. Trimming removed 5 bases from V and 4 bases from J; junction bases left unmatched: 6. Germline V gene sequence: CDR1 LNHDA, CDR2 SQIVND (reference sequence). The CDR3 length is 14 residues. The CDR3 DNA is TGTGCCAGTAGTCCCCGGACAGGGCCAGAGACCCAGTACTTC. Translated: CASSPRTGPETQYF.

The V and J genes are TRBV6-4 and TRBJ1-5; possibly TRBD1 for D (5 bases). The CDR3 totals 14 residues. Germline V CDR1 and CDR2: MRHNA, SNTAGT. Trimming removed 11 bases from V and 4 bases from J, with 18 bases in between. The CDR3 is CAAGAVSRNQPQHF. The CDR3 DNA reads TGTGCCGCTGGGGCAGTCAGCCGGAATCAGCCCCAGCATTTT.

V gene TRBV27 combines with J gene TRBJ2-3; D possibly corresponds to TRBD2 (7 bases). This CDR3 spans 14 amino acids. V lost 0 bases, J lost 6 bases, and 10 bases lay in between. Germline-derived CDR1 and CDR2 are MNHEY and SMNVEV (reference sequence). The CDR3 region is CASSLSGGGDTQYF. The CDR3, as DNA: TGTGCCAGCAGTTTATCGGGAGGGGGGGATACGCAGTATTTT.

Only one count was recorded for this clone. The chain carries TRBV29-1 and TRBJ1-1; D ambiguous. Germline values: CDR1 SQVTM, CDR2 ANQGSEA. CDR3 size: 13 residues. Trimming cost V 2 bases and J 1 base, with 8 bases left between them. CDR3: CSVETSKNTEAFF. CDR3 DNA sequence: TGCAGCGTTGAAACATCGAAGAACACTGAAGCTTTCTTT.

The CDR3 protein is CASRNHSLVAYNEQFF. Written as DNA, the CDR3 is TGCGCCAGCAGAAACCACTCGCTAGTAGCCTACAATGAGCAGTTCTTC. The chain links TRBV5-1 to TRBJ2-1; D gene unclear. The CDR3 spans 16 residues. V lost 5 bases and J lost 2, with 17 bases in between. The V gene's germline CDR1 is SGHRS and CDR2 YFSETQ.

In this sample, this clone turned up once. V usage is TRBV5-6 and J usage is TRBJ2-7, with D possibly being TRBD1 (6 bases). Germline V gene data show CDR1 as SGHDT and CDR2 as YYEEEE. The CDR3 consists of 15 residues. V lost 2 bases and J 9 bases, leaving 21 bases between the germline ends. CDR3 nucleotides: TGTGCCAGCAGCTTTCTATGGACAGAAATTTTGCCGCAGTACTTC. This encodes CASSFLWTEILPQYF.

DNA for the CDR3: TGTGCTAGTGGCCTGGGACTGAACAATCAGCCCCAGCATTTT. The encoded protein is CASGLGLNNQPQHF. The chain uses TRBV12-5 and TRBJ1-5; D is perhaps TRBD1 (5 bases). The germline V and J ends were trimmed by 6 bases and 3 bases, with 12 bases remaining between them. CDR1 and CDR2 from the germline V gene are LGHNT and FRNRAP. The length of the CDR3 is 14 residues.

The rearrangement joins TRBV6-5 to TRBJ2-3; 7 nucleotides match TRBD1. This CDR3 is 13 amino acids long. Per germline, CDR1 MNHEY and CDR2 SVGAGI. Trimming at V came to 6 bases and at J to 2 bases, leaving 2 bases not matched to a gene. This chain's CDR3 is CASSGTVTDTQYF. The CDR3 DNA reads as TGTGCCAGCAGCGGGACAGTCACAGATACGCAGTATTTT.

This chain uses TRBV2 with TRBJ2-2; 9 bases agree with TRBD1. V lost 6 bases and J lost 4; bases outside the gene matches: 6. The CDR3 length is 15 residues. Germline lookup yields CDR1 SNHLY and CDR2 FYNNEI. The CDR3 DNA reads TGTGCCAGCAGAGATGGGACAGGGCCCACCGGGGAGCTGTTTTTT. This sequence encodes CASRDGTGPTGELFF.

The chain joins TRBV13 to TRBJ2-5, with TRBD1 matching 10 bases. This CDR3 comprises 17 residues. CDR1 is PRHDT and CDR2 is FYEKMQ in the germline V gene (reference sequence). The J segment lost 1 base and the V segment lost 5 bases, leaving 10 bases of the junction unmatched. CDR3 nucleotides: TGTGCCAGCAGCCTTAGGAAGCGACAGGGGGCCCAAGAGACCCAGTACTTC. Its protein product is CASSLRKRQGAQETQYF. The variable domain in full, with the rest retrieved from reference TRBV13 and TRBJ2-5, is AAGVIQSPRHLIKEKRETATLKCYPIPRHDTVYWYQQGPGQDPQFLISFYEKMQSDKGSIPDRFSAQQFSDYHSELNMSSLELGDSALYFCASSLRKRQGAQETQYFGPGTRLLVL.